A selection of T cell receptor beta chains follows, all from one sample in a study of blood T cell repertoires in COVID-19. Some clones are missing from TCRdb's copy, which holds only in-frame ones; the method was immunoSEQ multiplex PCR. The sample carries roughly 55,000 clones, over 80% recorded once. Sequenced input: peripheral blood. These receptors were taken from a woman aged 55-69 years with acute or convalescent COVID-19. Both conserved end residues are part of each CDR3. The D gene is left open where the match is weak. Some rows have no size entry. The others give once, few or many, or a class for an expanded clone.

>TRBJ2-3|TRBV27|-|-
TGTGCCAGCAGTTTCGACTTGGCCCCCACAGATACGCAGTATTTT
CASSFDLAPTDTQYF
>TRBJ1-3|TRBV5-1|-|-
TGCGCCAGCAGCCGTGACACCTCTGGAAACACCATATATTTT
CASSRDTSGNTIYF
>TRBJ2-3|TRBV3-1/TRBV3-2|-|TRBD2
TGTGCCAGCAGCCAAGGAAGCGGGGGGCTTACGCAGTATTTT
CASSQGSGGLTQYF
>TRBJ2-3|TRBV2|-|-
TGTGCCAGCAGTCGCTTAGCGTCTGGGGGCACAGATACGCAGTATTTT
CASSRLASGGTDTQYF
>TRBJ2-7|TRBV27|-|-
TGTGCCAGCAGTGGGGGGCTGGTCGGGGGGAAGCAGTACTTC
CASSGGLVGGKQYF
>TRBJ1-4|TRBV6-5|few|TRBD1
TGTGCCAGCTCACGGGACAGCGTTAAGGAAAAACTGTTTTTT
CASSRDSVKEKLFF
>TRBJ2-1|TRBV7-3|once|-
TGTGCCAGCAGCGGTAGTGCGAGCTCCTACAATGAGCAGTTCTTC
CASSGSASSYNEQFF
>TRBJ1-1|TRBV14|-|-
TGTGCCAGCAGCCGGGCCTTAGGGAGGACTGAAGCTTTCTTT
CASSRALGRTEAFF
>TRBJ2-1|TRBV19|-|-
TGTGCCAGTAGTATAGGACTAGGGGCTGAGCAGTTCTTC
CASSIGLGAEQFF
>TRBJ2-5|TRBV9|-|-
TGTGCCAGCAGCGTAGGGAGGGGTCTGGAGACCCAGTACTTC
CASSVGRGLETQYF
>TRBJ1-1|TRBV28|-|-
TGTGCCAGCAGCGACAGGTTTGAAGCTTTCTTT
CASSDRFEAFF
>TRBJ1-4|TRBV7-2|-|TRBD1
TGTGCCAGCAGAAGGACAGGGGGGGATAATGAAAAACTGTTTTTT
CASRRTGGDNEKLFF
>TRBJ2-2|TRBV5-1|-|-
TGCGCCAGCAGCCTGACAGGGAACACCGGGGAGCTGTTTTTT
CASSLTGNTGELFF
>TRBJ1-6|TRBV10-2|-|-
TGCGCCAGCAGGGCCCACTCCTATAATTCACCCCTCCACTTT
CASRAHSYNSPLHF
>TRBJ1-6|TRBV19|-|-
TGTGCCAGTAGTATGATCCCACAGGGCGGATCACCCCTCCACTTT
CASSMIPQGGSPLHF
>TRBJ2-7|TRBV2|few|TRBD2
TGTGCCAGCAAAGCGGGAATAGGGCTACTCTACGAGCAGTACTTC
CASKAGIGLLYEQYF
>TRBJ1-1|TRBV19|-|-
TGTGCCAGTAGTCCCCGACACTTGAACACTGAAGCTTTCTTT
CASSPRHLNTEAFF
>TRBJ1-2|TRBV9|-|TRBD1
TGTGCCAGCAGCACACCGGACAGGGACGGCTATGGCTACACCTTC
CASSTPDRDGYGYTF
>TRBJ2-3|TRBV4-1|-|TRBD2
TGCGCCAGCAGCCTTGGGACTAGCGTTCTATCAGATACGCAGTATTTT
CASSLGTSVLSDTQYF
>TRBJ1-1|TRBV7-6|-|-
TGTGCCAGCAGCGTCAAACAGGGAGGGACTGAAGCTTTCTTT
CASSVKQGGTEAFF
>TRBJ1-1|TRBV28|-|-
TGTGCCAGCAGGGTAACGGACACTGAAGCTTTCTTT
CASRVTDTEAFF
>TRBJ1-2|TRBV30|-|TRBD1
TGTGCCTGGAGTGTAGGGGACAGTTATGGCTACACCTTC
CAWSVGDSYGYTF
>TRBJ1-2|TRBV6-6|-|TRBD1
TGTGCCAGCAGACCCGGGACAGGGAGCTATGGCTACACCTTC
CASRPGTGSYGYTF
>TRBJ1-4|TRBV5-6|-|-
TGTGCCAGCAGCTTAAGTGGGGCGGATGAAAAACTGTTTTTT
CASSLSGADEKLFF
>TRBJ1-4|TRBV7-9|-|TRBD1
TGTGCCAGCAGACAGGGACAGTCGAATGAAAAACTGTTTTTT
CASRQGQSNEKLFF
>TRBJ1-3|TRBV15|few|-
TGTGCCACCAGCAGAGACCTTTTACTGGAGAACACCATATATTTT
CATSRDLLLENTIYF
>TRBJ1-3|TRBV6-6|-|TRBD1
TGTGCCAGCAGTCTTAACAGGGGTTCCTCTGGAAACACCATATATTTT
CASSLNRGSSGNTIYF
>TRBJ1-2|TRBV3-1/TRBV3-2|-|-
TGTGCCAGCAGCCAAGGGCAGAACTATGGCTACACCTTC
CASSQGQNYGYTF
>TRBJ2-2|TRBV5-1|few|-
TGCGCCAGCAGCTTGGAGCGGAGGGCCACCGGGGAGCTGTTTTTT
CASSLERRATGELFF
>TRBJ2-1|TRBV20-1|-|-
TGCAGTGCTGGGAGAATCCAGCAGTTCTTC
CSAGRIQQFF
>TRBJ2-5|TRBV5-1|-|-
TGCGCCAGCAGCCCGGGCGGGGTCGTAGAGACCCAGTACTTC
CASSPGGVVETQYF
>TRBJ1-2|TRBV7-2|-|-
TGTGCCAGCAGCTTCCAATCGTGGGGCAGTCTCAATGGCTACACCTTC
CASSFQSWGSLNGYTF
>TRBJ1-3|TRBV2|once|-
TGTGCCAGCATCACAGACCGCCTCTCTGGAAACACCATATATTTT
CASITDRLSGNTIYF
>TRBJ1-5|TRBV18|-|-
TGTGCCAGCTCACCTGCCGGCGGGGGCAATCAGCCCCAGCATTTT
CASSPAGGGNQPQHF
>TRBJ1-2|TRBV19|-|-
TGTGCCAGTAGCAATACCCCAGGGATCGTAAACTATGGCTACACCTTC
CASSNTPGIVNYGYTF
>TRBJ2-2|TRBV25-1|-|TRBD1
TGTGCCAGCAGTGACCGGACAGGGGGGGAGCTGTTTTTT
CASSDRTGGELFF
>TRBJ1-2|TRBV2|-|TRBD1
TGTGCCAGCACGTGGATCACCGGGACAGCTAACTATGGCTACACCTTC
CASTWITGTANYGYTF
>TRBJ1-1|TRBV30|-|-
TGTGCCTGGAGTGTAAGCTTCGTCACTGAAGCTTTCTTT
CAWSVSFVTEAFF
>TRBJ1-3|TRBV2|-|TRBD1
TGTGCCAGCAGCGAAGGCAGGGGGAACTCTGGAAACACCATATATTTT
CASSEGRGNSGNTIYF